These 21 T cell receptor beta chains were sequenced from one sample in a study of OX40 agonist ivuxolimab in advanced cancers. Receptors were amplified or captured by the immunoSEQ multiplex PCR assay. TCRdb limited this immuneACCESS table to in-frame rearrangements with V and J called. A share of clones is missing; checked studies link under half to unresolved V genes, and the rest is unexplained. The sample table holds 95,000 to 150,000 clones, of which 80% to 90% were seen once. The top ten clonotypes cover approximately 0.55% of the sample. Sample: CD4+ or CD8+ T cells sorted from blood, taken in a trial of the OX40 agonist ivuxolimab. The receptor source for this set is an adult with an advanced solid tumor such as melanoma, head and neck, liver or kidney cancer.

The chain joins TRBV6-5 to TRBJ1-2; D is ambiguous. Between the trimmed V and J ends, which lost 4 bases and 8 bases, there was a span of 14 bases. The germline gives CDR1 MNHEY, CDR2 SVGAGI. The CDR3 is 13 residues long. The CDR3 bases are TGTGCCAGCAGTTGGACCCCCGCGGGGGGCTACACCTTC. It translates to CASSWTPAGGYTF.

This rearrangement joins TRBV7-2 to TRBJ2-7; TRBD1 is a possible D gene (5 bases). CDR1 and CDR2 (germline): SGHTA, FQGNSA. The V end was cut by 5 bases, the J end by 0 bases, with 14 bases between. This CDR3 region has 15 residues. The CDR3 coding sequence is TGTGCCAGCAGCAACCGACAGCGAAGCTCCTACGAGCAGTACTTC. Translating gives CASSNRQRSSYEQYF. Drawing the rest from reference TRBV7-2 and TRBJ2-7, the complete variable domain is GAGVSQSPSNKVTEKGKDVELRCDPISGHTALYWYRQSLGQGLEFLIYFQGNSAPDKSGLPSDRFSAERTGGSVSTLTIQRTQQEDSAVYLCASSNRQRSSYEQYFGPGTRLTVT.

The chain combines TRBV30 with TRBJ1-6; D is unclear. Per the germline V gene, CDR1 is GTSNPN and CDR2 is SVGIG (reference sequence). This CDR3 contains 13 residues. Trimming took 3 bases from V and 7 from J, leaving 10 bases between them. The CDR3 region has the DNA TGTGCCTGGAGCCTTGGGCCAAATTCACCCCTCCACTTT. Its translation: CAWSLGPNSPLHF. The full variable domain, rest sourced from reference TRBV30 and TRBJ1-6, is SQTIHQWPATLVQPVGSPLSLECTVEGTSNPNLYWYRQAAGRGLQLLFYSVGIGQISSEVPQNLSASRPQDRQFILSSKKLLLSDSGFYLCAWSLGPNSPLHFGNGTRLTVT.

This chain links TRBV6-6 with TRBJ1-2; 9 bases are a match to TRBD1. The V gene's germline CDR1 is MNHNY and CDR2 SVGAGI (reference sequence). V shed 7 bases and J 3 bases; nucleotides not matched to a gene: 6. The CDR3 has 14 amino acids. CDR3 amino acids: CASNYRGRDYGYTF. CDR3 in DNA: TGTGCCAGCAACTACAGGGGGCGCGACTATGGCTACACCTTC.

The gene calls are TRBV5-1 and TRBJ2-3; D remains unclear. Germline CDR1 SGHRS, CDR2 YFSETQ. V was pared by 3 bases and J by 6 bases, with 8 bases between. The CDR3 is 12 residues long. In DNA form, the CDR3 reads TGCGCCAGCAGCTACCTTGGGGATACGCAGTATTTT. This translates into CASSYLGDTQYF.

This chain uses TRBV5-1 with TRBJ1-4; TRBD1 agrees at 7 bases. This CDR3 spans 12 amino acids. Germline trimming cut 0 bases from V and 11 bases from J; bases unmatched to any gene: 1. Germline V gene lookup returns CDR1 SGHRS and CDR2 YFSETQ. The CDR3 spells CASSLEGQKLFF. As DNA, the CDR3 is TGCGCCAGCAGCTTGGAGGGACAGAAACTGTTTTTT.

The chain carries TRBV4-1 and TRBJ2-5; TRBD2 matches 8 bases. The CDR3 is made up of 17 amino acids. Trimming at V came to 0 bases and at J to 1 base, leaving 7 bases not matched to a gene. Germline-derived CDR1 and CDR2 are MGHRA and YSYEKL. The CDR3 DNA sequence: TGCGCCAGCAGCCAAGATCGGGACGCGGGGGGCCAAGAGACCCAGTACTTC. As protein: CASSQDRDAGGQETQYF.

The rearrangement joins TRBV10-3 to TRBJ1-5; possible D gene TRBD1, 6 bases. V lost 6 bases to trimming and J lost 2 bases, with 26 bases between them. The CDR3 runs to 19 residues. CDR1 is ENHRY, CDR2 SYGVKD, per germline. Here the CDR3 DNA reads TGTGCCATCAGCTCCAACCGGGACACCTACGTCGTCGGCAATCAGCCCCAGCATTTT. Encoded protein: CAISSNRDTYVVGNQPQHF.

The rearrangement links TRBV27 to TRBJ2-7; TRBD2 matches at 12 bases. The V segment lost 6 bases and the J segment 5 bases; nucleotides outside the gene matches: 8. Germline assignment: CDR1 MNHEY and CDR2 SMNVEV (reference sequence). The length of the CDR3 is 15 residues. The CDR3 coding sequence is TGTGCCAGCAGCCCGCTAGCGGGGGGGCCCAACGAGCAGTACTTC. It codes for CASSPLAGGPNEQYF.

The chain combines TRBV7-2 with TRBJ1-6, with D hard to call. CDR1 is SGHTA and CDR2 is FQGNSA in the germline V gene. V shed 1 base and J shed 0 bases, with 10 bases lying between them. The CDR3 contains 17 residues. CDR3 amino acids: CASSLDSMSSYNSPLHF. The CDR3 nucleotides are TGTGCCAGCAGCTTAGACAGTATGAGCTCCTATAATTCACCCCTCCACTTT.

V is TRBV6-4 and J is TRBJ2-1, with D perhaps matching TRBD1 (6 bases). This CDR3 is 12 amino acids long. V lost 5 bases and J lost 7, with 9 bases in between. Per germline, CDR1 MRHNA and CDR2 SNTAGT. CDR3 nucleotide sequence: TGTGCCAGCAGTCTACAGGGAAATGAGCAGTTCTTC. It codes for CASSLQGNEQFF.

J is TRBJ2-3 and V is TRBV9, with 14 bases fitting TRBD2. Germline lookup yields CDR1 SGDLS and CDR2 YYNGEE. CDR3 length: 18 amino acids. The trim removed 1 base at V and 6 bases at J, leaving 10 bases unmatched. CDR3 in amino acids: CASSVTPRLAGGQDTQYF. The DNA for the CDR3 is TGTGCCAGCAGCGTAACTCCTCGACTAGCGGGGGGGCAGGATACGCAGTATTTT.

This chain joins TRBV15 and TRBJ2-7; no clear D. Trimming pared 0 bases from V and 6 bases from J, leaving 9 bases between. Germline values: CDR1 LNHNV, CDR2 YYDKDF (reference sequence). This CDR3 has 13 residues. CDR3 coding DNA: TGTGCCACCAGCAGAGATCCGGGTCGCGAGCAGTACTTC. This gives the protein CATSRDPGREQYF.

The V and J genes are TRBV30 and TRBJ1-1; no clear D. There are 13 residues in the CDR3. The V gene lost 2 bases and the J gene lost 7 bases, with 14 bases spanning the gap. Germline CDR1 GTSNPN, CDR2 SVGIG (reference sequence). The CDR3 nucleotides are TGTGCCTGGAGTTACCCCGACGTTGGTGAAGCTTTCTTT. It yields the protein CAWSYPDVGEAFF.

This clone was detected a few times. The genes are TRBV28 and TRBJ2-1, with D tentatively TRBD2 (7 bases). The germline V and J ends were trimmed by 6 bases and 6 bases, with 18 bases remaining between them. CDR1 is MDHEN and CDR2 is SYDVKM in the germline V gene. The CDR3 length is 15 residues. For the CDR3, the DNA is TGTGCCAGCAGAAGACGGGGGGCCCGAAGCAATGAGCAGTTCTTC. This codes for CASRRRGARSNEQFF.

This clone has a single count. The rearrangement links TRBV28 to TRBJ2-6; TRBD1 matches at 7 bases. Germline-derived CDR1 and CDR2 are MDHEN and SYDVKM. The CDR3 has 15 amino acids. Trimming at V came to 8 bases and at J to 2 bases, leaving 6 bases not matched to a gene. Here the CDR3 reads CASSLGTAGANVLTF. CDR3 nucleotides: TGTGCCAGCTCCCTGGGGACAGCTGGGGCCAACGTCCTGACTTTC.

In its sample, this clone was seen once. The genes are TRBV4-3 and TRBJ2-7; 9 bases line up with TRBD1. CDR3 length equals 14 residues. Unmatched junction bases numbered 6, after V lost 4 bases and J lost 5 bases. The V gene's germline CDR1 is LGHNA and CDR2 YSLEER. The CDR3 loop is CASSLGTGRNEQYF. The DNA of the CDR3 is TGCGCCAGCAGCCTGGGGACAGGGCGCAACGAGCAGTACTTC.

The rearrangement links TRBV28 to TRBJ1-2, with D perhaps TRBD1 (6 bases). The germline CDR1 and CDR2 sequences are MDHEN and SYDVKM. There are 16 residues in the CDR3. The ends were cut back, 2 bases at V and 0 bases at J, with 13 bases in the middle. CDR3 loop: CASSLSSGTTNYGYTF. The CDR3 nucleotides read TGTGCCAGCAGTTTAAGCTCCGGGACAACTAACTATGGCTACACCTTC.

The genes are TRBV19 and TRBJ1-1; D uncertain. From germline, CDR1 is LNHDA and CDR2 SQIVND (reference sequence). The CDR3 contains 15 residues. V gave up 5 bases and J gave up 1 base, with 14 bases separating them. The CDR3 sequence is CASSYRGIGNTEAFF. The CDR3 DNA reads as TGTGCCAGTAGTTATCGGGGAATTGGGAACACTGAAGCTTTCTTT.

This chain joins TRBV10-2 and TRBJ2-1; 11 bases agree with TRBD2. Germline values: CDR1 WSHSY, CDR2 SAAADI. The CDR3 contains 15 residues. V gave up 3 bases and J gave up 9 bases; unmatched junction bases: 7. CDR3 loop: CASSDPGLAVGEQFF. In DNA, the CDR3 is TGCGCCAGCAGTGACCCGGGACTAGCGGTAGGTGAGCAGTTCTTC.

The chain combines TRBV28 with TRBJ1-4; TRBD1 matches at 9 bases. Germline CDR1 and CDR2: MDHEN and SYDVKM. The CDR3 sequence is 18 residues long. With V trimmed by 7 bases and J by 0 bases, 12 bases remained unmatched. CDR3 sequence reads: CASTISGTGITTNEKLFF. CDR3 DNA: TGTGCCAGCACGATTTCCGGGACAGGGATAACAACTAATGAAAAACTGTTTTTT.